The 25 T cell receptor beta chains listed next were all sequenced from one sample in a study of OX40 agonist ivuxolimab in advanced cancers. Profiled with immunoSEQ multiplex PCR; TCRdb holds only in-frame clones, not every one. The sample lists 65,000 to 95,000 clones, roughly 88% occurring once. The sample consisted of CD4+ or CD8+ T cells sorted from blood, taken in a trial of the OX40 agonist ivuxolimab. The receptors derive from an adult with an advanced solid tumor such as melanoma, head and neck, liver or kidney cancer.

The J gene is TRBJ2-1, the V gene TRBV14; the match to TRBD2 covers 8 bases. The length of the CDR3 is 16 residues. Germline assignment: CDR1 SGHDN and CDR2 FVKESK. J was trimmed by 5 bases and V by 2 bases; bases with no gene match: 8. The CDR3 here is CASSQLLAATHNEQFF. CDR3 DNA: TGTGCCAGCAGCCAATTACTAGCGGCGACTCACAATGAGCAGTTCTTC.

The CDR3 DNA reads TGTGCCAGCAGCTTTAGCTGGGGTGAGCAGTTCTTC. This encodes CASSFSWGEQFF. V and J are TRBV11-3 and TRBJ2-1; the D is unclear. This CDR3 comprises 12 residues. Germline CDR1 reads SGHNT; CDR2 reads YENEEA. With 3 bases removed from V and 9 bases from J, the gap between germline ends came to 9 bases.

The rearrangement links TRBV5-4 to TRBJ1-5; 7 nucleotides line up with TRBD1. Trimming took 4 bases from V and 6 from J; bases not matched to a gene: 10. CDR3 length: 15 residues. CDR1 and CDR2 (germline): SGHNT, YYREEE (reference sequence). The CDR3 DNA reads as TGTGCCAGCAGCGCCCAGACAGGGACGGGTCAGCCCCAGCATTTT. It translates to CASSAQTGTGQPQHF.

V is TRBV6-1 and J is TRBJ2-7; D call uncertain. CDR3 size: 14 residues. CDR1 and CDR2 from the germline V gene are MNHNS and SASEGT. V was clipped by 3 bases and J by 4 bases, with 13 bases between them. The DNA of the CDR3 is TGTGCCAGCAGTGATCCAGGCTTTAGGTACGAGCAGTACTTC. It specifies CASSDPGFRYEQYF.

The chain recombines TRBV5-1 with TRBJ2-1; TRBD2 aligns across 8 bases. CDR1 and CDR2 from the germline V gene are SGHRS and YFSETQ. V was clipped by 4 bases and J by 4 bases; unmatched bases: 10. This CDR3 contains 16 residues. The CDR3 sequence is CASSRILAEGYNEQFF. The CDR3 DNA follows: TGCGCCAGCAGCAGAATACTAGCGGAGGGATACAATGAGCAGTTCTTC.

This sequence joins TRBV13 and TRBJ1-1, with 9 bases that match TRBD1. Germline V gives CDR1 PRHDT, CDR2 FYEKMQ (reference sequence). V trimming: 5 bases; J trimming: 3 bases; junction bases outside the gene matches: 7. There are 15 residues in the CDR3. The CDR3 region has the DNA TGTGCCAGCAGCACCAGGACAGGGGTGGACACTGAAGCTTTCTTT. It specifies CASSTRTGVDTEAFF.

The rearrangement links TRBV11-2 to TRBJ2-3; D call uncertain. Trimming stripped 3 bases from V and 2 bases from J, with 12 bases between. CDR1 is SGHAT and CDR2 is FQNNGV in the germline V gene. This CDR3 spans 15 amino acids. The CDR3 sequence is CASSFSSPVTDTQYF. The DNA of the CDR3 is TGTGCCAGCAGCTTTAGTAGTCCCGTCACAGATACGCAGTATTTT.

This clone was seen more than once but under ten times. V is TRBV28 and J is TRBJ1-4; possible D gene TRBD1, 5 bases. This CDR3 region has 15 residues. Germline V gene sequence: CDR1 MDHEN, CDR2 SYDVKM. Trimming pared 7 bases from V and 5 bases from J, leaving 17 bases between. The CDR3 DNA is TGTGCCAGCACCCCTCGCCGGGGGGGGAATGAAAAACTGTTTTTT. Amino acid sequence: CASTPRRGGNEKLFF.

The chain combines TRBV28 with TRBJ1-4, with 8 bases lining up with TRBD1. This CDR3 has 14 amino acids. The germline CDR1 and CDR2 sequences are MDHEN and SYDVKM. Trimming at V came to 3 bases and at J to 8 bases, leaving 5 bases not matched to a gene. The CDR3 region has the DNA TGTGCCAGCAGTTTCGCCGGGACAGGCGAAAAACTGTTTTTT. This translates into CASSFAGTGEKLFF.

The chain recombines TRBV11-2 with TRBJ1-4; no firm D call. The CDR3 spans 12 residues. V dropped 6 bases and J dropped 8 bases, with 10 bases sitting between them. Germline-derived CDR1 and CDR2 are SGHAT and FQNNGV. CDR3 amino acids: CASSYSGEKLFF. For the CDR3, the DNA is TGTGCCAGCAGTTACTCGGGGGAAAAACTGTTTTTT.

V usage is TRBV5-4 and J usage is TRBJ2-3; D gene ambiguous. The V end was cut by 4 bases, the J end by 1 base, with 13 bases between. The germline gives CDR1 SGHNT, CDR2 YYREEE (reference sequence). There are 15 residues in the CDR3. In DNA form, the CDR3 reads TGTGCCAGCAGCCCGGCTCTTGGTCGCACAGATACGCAGTATTTT. It specifies CASSPALGRTDTQYF.

J is TRBJ2-3 and V is TRBV27, with D perhaps TRBD2 (5 bases). Per the germline V gene, CDR1 is MNHEY and CDR2 is SMNVEV (reference sequence). Trimming left V 10 bases short and J 14 bases short, with 22 bases between. This CDR3 comprises 12 residues. CDR3 in DNA: TGTGCCATCGAGCCAGTTGGATTAGCGACGTATTTT. It encodes CAIEPVGLATYF.

J is TRBJ2-3 and V is TRBV7-2, with D unresolved. CDR1 and CDR2 (germline): SGHTA, FQGNSA. This CDR3 has 18 amino acids. V was pared by 0 bases and J by 1 base, with 17 bases between. In DNA, the CDR3 is TGTGCCAGCAGCTTAGCGCTAAGTGTGAGTTCCCGCACAGATACGCAGTATTTT. It is translated as CASSLALSVSSRTDTQYF.

This clone came up a few times. The chain joins TRBV29-1 to TRBJ2-7; tentatively, D is TRBD1 (5 bases). CDR3 length: 12 residues. Trimming took off 4 bases at V and 3 bases at J, with 10 bases between the two ends. Germline values: CDR1 SQVTM, CDR2 ANQGSEA. CDR3: CSVAGQDYEQYF. The DNA of the CDR3 is TGCAGCGTTGCTGGACAAGACTACGAGCAGTACTTC.

This clone has a single count. V gene TRBV6-5 combines with J gene TRBJ2-7; 10 bases agree with TRBD2. Germline CDR1 and CDR2: MNHEY and SVGAGI. The CDR3 is made up of 14 amino acids. After removal of 2 bases from V and 4 bases from J, the junction contained 2 bases not matched to a gene. CDR3 sequence: CASSYRTSGYEQYF. CDR3 in DNA: TGTGCCAGCAGTTACAGGACTAGCGGATACGAGCAGTACTTC.

The rearrangement uses TRBV9 and TRBJ1-2; D is uncertain. This CDR3 spans 14 amino acids. Trimming left V 0 bases short and J 6 bases short, with 12 bases between. Per germline, CDR1 SGDLS and CDR2 YYNGEE. The CDR3 DNA follows: TGTGCCAGCAGCGTAGCTAGGCTCACCGATGGCTACACCTTC. Translation gives CASSVARLTDGYTF. Complete variable domain (other parts from reference TRBV9 and TRBJ1-2): DSGVTQTPKHLITATGQRVTLRCSPRSGDLSVYWYQQSLDQGLQFLIQYYNGEERAKGNILERFSAQQFPDLHSELNLSSLELGDSALYFCASSVARLTDGYTFGSGTRLTVV.

The chain employs TRBV11-3 and TRBJ2-1; 9 bases map to TRBD1. The CDR3 loop spans 13 amino acids. Germline trimming cut 4 bases from V and 9 bases from J; bases unmatched to any gene: 4. Per the germline V gene, CDR1 is SGHNT and CDR2 is YENEEA. The DNA of the CDR3 is TGTGCCAGCAGCTCACAGGGGGCGAGTGAGCAGTTCTTC. Protein: CASSSQGASEQFF.

The genes are TRBV5-7 and TRBJ1-5; 9 bases align to TRBD1. TRBV5-7 carries the ORF label, with uncertain function. This CDR3 is 16 amino acids long. Unmatched junction bases numbered 6, after V lost 4 bases and J lost 1 base. CDR3 sequence (DNA): TGTGCCAGCAGCGCAGCGGACAGGGGAAGCAATCAGCCCCAGCATTTT. It yields the protein CASSAADRGSNQPQHF.

V gene TRBV21-1 combines with J gene TRBJ1-1. TRBV21-1 represents a pseudogene. This CDR3 contains 19 residues. The CDR3 spells CASSKVGGAQAQFVEEAFF. CDR3 DNA sequence: TGTGCCAGCAGCAAAGTCGGCGGAGCTCAAGCACAATTTGTAGAGGAAGCTTTCTTT.

In the case of this clone: At one end, the junction sequence differs from germline, possibly due to a read error. CDR3 sequence: CASRLDMGISSYNEQFF. The CDR3 nucleotides read TGTGCCAGCCGCTTGGACATGGGGATTAGCTCCTACAATGAGCAGTTCTTC. V usage is TRBV5-4 and J usage is TRBJ2-1; tentative D call: TRBD1 (5 bases). The CDR3 runs to 17 residues. Germline V CDR1 and CDR2: SGHNT, YYREEE (reference sequence).

The chain couples TRBV19 to TRBJ2-3, with 8 nucleotides matching TRBD2. The germline V gene has CDR1 LNHDA and CDR2 SQIVND (reference sequence). The CDR3 runs to 15 residues. Trimming removed 4 bases from V and 6 bases from J; junction bases left unmatched: 9. The CDR3 protein is CASSTSGTRGDTQYF. CDR3 in DNA: TGTGCCAGTAGTACCTCCGGGACTAGAGGGGATACGCAGTATTTT.

The gene calls are TRBV19 and TRBJ2-7; D unclear. Germline-derived CDR1 and CDR2 are LNHDA and SQIVND (reference sequence). This CDR3 has 17 amino acids. Trimming took off 1 base at V and 0 bases at J, with 16 bases between the two ends. CDR3: CASSIGRRSLSSYEQYF. The CDR3 DNA reads as TGTGCCAGTAGTATAGGACGTCGCTCACTTTCCTCCTACGAGCAGTACTTC.

The gene calls are TRBV5-8 and TRBJ1-5; weak D call: TRBD1 (5 bases). The CDR3 is 14 residues long. V shed 4 bases and J shed 4 bases, with 12 bases lying between them. Germline V gene sequence: CDR1 SGHTS, CDR2 YDEGEE. This chain's CDR3 is CASSSRQPNQPQHF. CDR3 sequence (DNA): TGTGCCAGCAGCAGTAGACAGCCTAATCAGCCCCAGCATTTT. The full variable domain, its missing parts supplied by reference TRBV5-8 and TRBJ1-5, is EAGVTQSPTHLIKTRGQQATLRCSPISGHTSVYWYQQALGLGLQFLLWYDEGEERNRGNFPPRFSGRQFPNYSSELNVNALELEDSALYLCASSSRQPNQPQHFGDGTRLSIL.

The chain employs TRBV18 and TRBJ2-1; TRBD2 matches at 7 bases. The CDR3 consists of 15 residues. CDR1 KGHSH and CDR2 LQKENI come from the germline V gene. V lost 0 bases, J lost 4 bases, and 3 bases stayed unmatched. The CDR3 bases are TGTGCCAGCTCACCACCGGCTAGCGGATACAATGAGCAGTTCTTC. It yields the protein CASSPPASGYNEQFF.

As DNA, the CDR3 is TGTGCCAGCAGCTTAGATGAATCCGGGGAGCTGTTTTTT. It is translated as CASSLDESGELFF. The V call is TRBV11-2, the J call TRBJ2-2; no definite D call. V was pared by 0 bases and J by 6 bases, with 5 bases between. The CDR3 consists of 13 residues. Germline lookup yields CDR1 SGHAT and CDR2 FQNNGV.